This T cell receptor (beta chain) originates from a study of T cells in women clearing cervical HPV infection. At the level of the study: Case blood was drawn when the lesion was first found; control blood after infection became undetectable.

The germline V gene encodes CDR1 MNHEY and CDR2 SVGEGT. V was clipped by 6 bases and J by 7 bases, with 12 bases between them. The CDR3 has 12 amino acids. Repertoires were generated with immunoSEQ multiplex PCR, while TCRdb's copy carries only in-frame clones and drops some. The specimen's table records fewer than 30,000 clones. A remark on this clone: The read ends 3 residues before the CDR3 terminus; that terminus is restored from the germline J gene.

The receptor was isolated from a woman between 18 and 69 years old with a cervical HPV16 infection that either progressed to CIN3+ or cleared (not recorded which). The chain uses TRBV6-2 or TRBV6-3 and TRBJ2-5; D possibly corresponds to TRBD2 (5 bases). Sequencing was carried out using blood buffy coat. CDR3 residues: CASSTSLGTQYF. CDR3 DNA, as far as it was read: TGTGCCAGCAGCACTAGTCTAGGGACC.